This T cell receptor beta chain appears in the sequencing data of a study of blood T cell repertoires in COVID-19. CDR1 and CDR2 from the germline V gene are SGHTA and FQGNSA. V dropped 2 bases and J dropped 0 bases, with 8 bases sitting between them. This CDR3 contains 14 residues. Per the study methods: Reference gene primer amplification gave nucleated cell count estimates. Here immunoSEQ multiplex PCR was the method, and the copy in TCRdb shows in-frame clones only, minus some. The V and J calls and the clone size are those of that table, but D and trimming were determined from the DNA. Of approximately 92,000 clones listed, just under 85% are singletons. A few counts support this clone.

This receptor was taken from a man between 45 and 60 years old with acute or convalescent COVID-19. The sample was peripheral blood. The chain uses TRBV7-2 and TRBJ2-7, with D possibly being TRBD2 (5 bases). CDR3 amino acids: CASSLSGSSYEQYF. The DNA for the CDR3 is TGTGCCAGCAGCTTAAGCGGCAGCTCCTACGAGCAGTACTTC.